The rows below give T cell receptor beta chains drawn from one sample of a study of chemoradiotherapy in HPV16-positive cancers. Using immunoSEQ multiplex PCR, the repertoire was profiled, and TCRdb retains in-frame clones only, with some absent. Of about 20,000 clones listed, about 90% are singletons. The material sequenced was blood, taken from a patient who underwent chemoradiotherapy. These receptors all stem from a human donor with HPV-associated anogenital cancer. CDR3s include the opening cysteine and the closing phenylalanine or tryptophan. D genes are given only for firm matches. Size tells how often a clone was seen (once, few, many) or the class of an expanded clone, and some rows leave it out.

len	d_gene	abundance	v_gene	j_gene	CDR3nt	CDR3aa
16	TRBD1	-	TRBV10-3	TRBJ1-1	TGTGCCATCAGTGGAATTATGACAGGGGTGAACACTGAAGCTTTCTTT	CAISGIMTGVNTEAFF
16	TRBD1	-	TRBV7-8	TRBJ2-7	TGTGCCAGCAGCCGCTTTTCCGGGACAGGGGGCTACGAGCAGTACTTC	CASSRFSGTGGYEQYF
16	TRBD2	-	TRBV27	TRBJ2-7	TGTGCCAGCAGTCCGCGGACTAGCGGGACTACCTACGAGCAGTACTTC	CASSPRTSGTTYEQYF
14	TRBD1	once	TRBV28	TRBJ2-7	TGTGCCAGCAGCAAAACCCCGACAGGGAACGAGCAGTACTTC	CASSKTPTGNEQYF
15	-	-	TRBV9	TRBJ2-3	TGTGCCAGCACCCCGGGGGTCCCTAGCACAGATACGCAGTATTTT	CASTPGVPSTDTQYF
16	TRBD1	-	TRBV7-9	TRBJ1-2	TGTGCCAGCAGCTTACGAGGGGACAGGGATCGCTATGGCTACACCTTC	CASSLRGDRDRYGYTF
18	-	-	TRBV4-3	TRBJ1-3	TGCGCCAGCAGCCAAGAAGTTTGGGGTTATGCAACCGGAAACACCATATATTTT	CASSQEVWGYATGNTIYF
14	TRBD1	once	TRBV7-3	TRBJ1-2	TGTGCCAGCAGCATTTCAGGGGGCGGTAGTGGCTACACCTTC	CASSISGGGSGYTF
11	-	-	TRBV19	TRBJ1-1	TGTGCCAGTAGCACCCAAGCGGAAGCTTTCTTT	CASSTQAEAFF
13	-	-	TRBV7-3	TRBJ1-5	TGTGCCAGCAGCTTAAGCGGGAATCAGCCCCAGCATTTT	CASSLSGNQPQHF
14	TRBD1	-	TRBV5-1	TRBJ1-2	TGCGCCAGCGCCCGGACAGGGGGCGTAGAGGGCTACACCTTC	CASARTGGVEGYTF
14	-	-	TRBV7-2	TRBJ2-7	TGTGCCAGCAGCCGGGACTTCGGGCCCTACGAGCAGTACTTC	CASSRDFGPYEQYF
12	-	-	TRBV19	TRBJ2-3	TGTGCCAGTAGTACAGGGGGGAATACGCAGTATTTT	CASSTGGNTQYF
15	TRBD1	-	TRBV19	TRBJ1-4	TGTGCCAGTAGTTTGGATACGGGACAGGGCGCCGAACTGTTTTTT	CASSLDTGQGAELFF
14	TRBD1	once	TRBV9	TRBJ2-5	TGTGCCAGCAGCGCGGGACAGGGACAAGAGACCCAGTACTTC	CASSAGQGQETQYF
15	-	few	TRBV5-1	TRBJ1-1	TGCGCCAGCAGCTTGGCAGGCTTTATGAACACTGAAGCTTTCTTT	CASSLAGFMNTEAFF
14	-	-	TRBV5-1	TRBJ2-7	TGCGCCAGCAGCGTCCGTCCCAGCTCCTACGAGCAGTACTTC	CASSVRPSSYEQYF
11	-	-	TRBV20-1	TRBJ1-1	TGCAGTGCATTATCCGATCCCAAAGCTTTCTTT	CSALSDPKAFF
13	-	-	TRBV29-1	TRBJ2-7	TGCAGCGTTGAGGCCCGCCAGGGCTACGAGCAGTACTTC	CSVEARQGYEQYF
16	-	-	TRBV27	TRBJ2-3	TGTGCCAGCAGTCCGCGCCGGGGCCAACCAGTGGATACGCAGTATTTT	CASSPRRGQPVDTQYF
14	-	few	TRBV10-3	TRBJ1-5	TGTGCCATCAGCACAGGGCCCTCCCGAGGGCCCCAGCATTTT	CAISTGPSRGPQHF
14	TRBD1	-	TRBV19	TRBJ2-7	TGTGCCAGTAGTCTTTCCGGGACAGGGTACGAGCAGTACTTC	CASSLSGTGYEQYF
15	-	-	TRBV9	TRBJ1-6	TGTGCCAGCAGCGTCCTAATAGGCGGGGATTCACCCCTCCACTTT	CASSVLIGGDSPLHF
16	-	-	TRBV6-5	TRBJ1-5	TGTGCCAGCAGTTCCATCCCCGTCAGCCACAATCAGCCCCAGCATTTT	CASSSIPVSHNQPQHF
15	-	-	TRBV15	TRBJ1-2	TGTGCCACCAGCGGGCCGGACGGGGCACTCTATGGCTACACCTTC	CATSGPDGALYGYTF
10	-	once	TRBV20-1	TRBJ1-1	TGCAGTGCTTTCGGACGGGGGGCTTTCTTT	CSAFGRGAFF
15	-	-	TRBV5-6	TRBJ2-3	TGTGCCAGCAGCTTCGTCCCAGCGGGCACAGATACGCAGTATTTT	CASSFVPAGTDTQYF
12	-	-	TRBV11-2	TRBJ1-2	TGTGCCAGCAGCTTAGGCGGGGTTGGCTACACCTTC	CASSLGGVGYTF
16	TRBD2	-	TRBV5-1	TRBJ2-7	TGCGCCAGCAGCTTGAAACTAGCGGGAGGGTTGGGCGAGCAGTACTTC	CASSLKLAGGLGEQYF